The 20 T cell receptor beta chains below come from one sample, sequenced in a study of regulatory T cells in long-lasting Graves disease. Library construction for TCR beta used iRepertoire HTBI primers and Arm-PCR of CDR3 regions. TCRdb processed the multiplex PCR reads anew with MiXCR; each CDR3 protein has one entry. This sample carries almost 350,000 distinct CDR3 sequences, about 20% of them seen once, and the ten largest clones take 25% to 35%. The time point here: persistent/refractory GD, antithyroid drugs over 5 years with positive TRAb. There was RNA extracted from PBMCs, and the TCR library was made from it. The material sequenced was peripheral blood mononuclear cells (PBMCs), taken when the disease was refractory, from a patient treated with antithyroid drugs. Every receptor here comes from a female donor with Graves disease.

The chain combines TRBV27 with TRBJ2-7; 7 bases fit TRBD2. CDR1 and CDR2 from the germline V gene are MNHEY and SMNVEV (reference sequence). The CDR3 is 16 amino acids. Here the CDR3 reads CVRSGRGERDIGEQYF. In DNA, the CDR3 is TGTGTCAGATCCGGTCGAGGGGAGCGGGATATAGGTGAGCAGTACTTC.

The chain recombines TRBV5-1 with TRBJ1-3, with D maybe TRBD1 (5 bases). The CDR3 is 16 amino acids. Germline CDR1 SGHRS, CDR2 YFSETQ. With 1 base removed from V and 0 bases from J, the gap between germline ends came to 11 bases. The CDR3 region is CASSLSDIPSGNTIYF. CDR3 DNA sequence: TGCGCCAGCAGCTTGTCGGACATTCCCTCTGGAAACACCATATATTTT.

This clonotype was picked up a small number of times. V is TRBV28 and J is TRBJ1-1; D not resolved. CDR1 is MDHEN and CDR2 is SYDVKM in the germline V gene. The CDR3 runs to 11 residues. Trimming shortened V by 5 bases and J by 11 bases, and 12 bases separated the two germline ends. The CDR3 loop reads CASSGFVQAFF. CDR3 bases: TGTGCCAGCAGTGGCTTCGTCCAGGCTTTCTTT.

V gene TRBV19 combines with J gene TRBJ1-5, with 10 bases matching TRBD1. V was clipped by 5 bases and J by 10 bases; unmatched bases: 5. Germline V CDR1 and CDR2: LNHDA, SQIVND (reference sequence). This CDR3 has 13 residues. The CDR3 loop reads CASSAETGGPQHF. The DNA for the CDR3 is TGTGCCAGTAGTGCCGAGACAGGGGGCCCCCAGCATTTT.

This clonotype has a count of ten or more. V is TRBV20-1 and J is TRBJ1-5, with D unclear. Germline CDR1 is DFQATT and CDR2 is SNEGSKA (reference sequence). CDR3 length equals 12 residues. V was cut by 6 bases and J by 11 bases, with 17 bases left in between. As DNA, the CDR3 is TGCAGTGCGCCCGAACTGGGGTTGGCCCAGCATTTT. Translating it yields CSAPELGLAQHF.

This clonotype was observed many times. The rearrangement links TRBV30 to TRBJ1-2, with a tentative D call TRBD1 (6 bases). The CDR3 is 15 residues long. V was trimmed by 4 bases and J by 4 bases, leaving 19 bases between them. In germline, CDR1 is GTSNPN, CDR2 SVGIG (reference sequence). CDR3 amino acids: CAWTGLGGVSYGYTF. DNA of the CDR3: TGTGCCTGGACGGGGCTAGGGGGGGTCAGCTATGGCTACACCTTC.

As concerns this clonotype: Possible read error: a much larger clone is one base away. The chain recombines TRBV30 with TRBJ1-4; maybe TRBD1 (5 bases). Germline CDR1 GTSNPN, CDR2 SVGIG (reference sequence). V gave up 3 bases and J gave up 3 bases, with 14 bases separating them. The CDR3 is made up of 15 amino acids. Here the CDR3 DNA reads TGTGCCTGGAGCCCTGGACGGGGGGCTAATGAAAAACTGTTTTTT. It encodes CAWSPGRGANEKLFF.

The V gene is TRBV6-1, the J gene TRBJ1-1; weak D call: TRBD1 (5 bases). This CDR3 spans 15 amino acids. CDR1 is MNHNS, CDR2 SASEGT, per germline. V was shortened by 4 bases and J by 1 base, with 13 bases between the two germline ends. The CDR3 sequence is CASSGIWRGNTEAFF. CDR3 sequence (DNA): TGTGCCAGCAGTGGGATATGGAGGGGGAACACTGAAGCTTTCTTT.

Details on this clonotype: With a much larger clone just one base away, this may be a read error. The gene calls are TRBV4-1 and TRBJ1-1, with D possibly being TRBD1 (5 bases). CDR1 and CDR2 from the germline V gene are MGHRA and YSYEKL. There are 16 residues in the CDR3. V gave up 1 base and J gave up 13 bases, with 25 bases separating them. CDR3 in DNA: TGCGCCAGCAGCCAAGCTGGTCTGGGACCAGAGAGAAAAGTTTTCTTT. Translating gives CASSQAGLGPERKVFF.

The chain couples TRBV19 to TRBJ1-5; the D is unclear. CDR1 is LNHDA and CDR2 is SQIVND in the germline V gene (reference sequence). Trimming took off 3 bases at V and 7 bases at J, with 16 bases between the two ends. CDR3 size: 15 residues. CDR3 in amino acids: CASSIPGTGGQPQHF. The CDR3 DNA follows: TGTGCCAGTAGTATCCCAGGTACCGGAGGACAGCCCCAGCATTTT.

This clonotype came up many times. The rearrangement uses TRBV28 and TRBJ1-1; D ambiguous. The CDR3 has 15 residues. V was clipped by 2 bases and J by 1 base, with 11 bases between them. Germline-derived CDR1 and CDR2 are MDHEN and SYDVKM. The chain's CDR3 is CASSLGSDGNTEAFF. The CDR3 nucleotides are TGTGCCAGCAGTTTAGGTTCGGACGGGAACACTGAAGCTTTCTTT.

In this sample, this clonotype turned up a few times. The chain combines TRBV13 with TRBJ1-2; possible D gene TRBD1, 6 bases. Germline assignment: CDR1 PRHDT and CDR2 FYEKMQ (reference sequence). The CDR3 is 13 amino acids. Deletions cut 6 bases from V and 8 bases from J, with 16 bases between. The CDR3 spells CASRPQGQYGYTF. CDR3 sequence (DNA): TGTGCCAGCAGACCTCAGGGACAATACGGCTACACCTTC.

This clonotype came up a few times. The chain couples TRBV9 to TRBJ2-7, with TRBD2 matching over 8 bases. This CDR3 contains 14 residues. Germline loops: CDR1 SGDLS, CDR2 YYNGEE. Trimming removed 0 bases from V and 6 bases from J; junction bases left unmatched: 5. The CDR3 region has the DNA TGTGCCAGCAGCGTAGACGGGAGGGCTAGCGAGCAGTACTTC. Its translation: CASSVDGRASEQYF. The variable domain in full, with the rest retrieved from reference TRBV9 and TRBJ2-7, is DSGVTQTPKHLITATGQRVTLRCSPRSGDLSVYWYQQSLDQGLQFLIQYYNGEERAKGNILERFSAQQFPDLHSELNLSSLELGDSALYFCASSVDGRASEQYFGPGTRLTVT.

This clonotype was counted at least ten times. The rearrangement uses TRBV20-1 and TRBJ1-1, with D possibly being TRBD1 (6 bases). V lost 5 bases, J lost 3 bases, and 19 bases lay in between. Germline V gene lookup returns CDR1 DFQATT and CDR2 SNEGSKA (reference sequence). The CDR3 is 15 residues long. The CDR3 DNA sequence: TGCAGTGCTGCCTCCTTAGGGGGGCCGGACACTGAAGCTTTCTTT. This sequence encodes CSAASLGGPDTEAFF.

The table lists this clonotype with a count of one. The V call is TRBV5-1, the J call TRBJ2-2, with a weak D call TRBD1 (6 bases). V was clipped by 4 bases and J by 0 bases, with 13 bases between them. The germline CDR1 and CDR2 sequences are SGHRS and YFSETQ. This CDR3 contains 16 residues. CDR3 residues: CASSTLRGPNTGELFF. The CDR3 DNA reads as TGCGCCAGCAGCACTCTCAGGGGCCCGAACACCGGGGAGCTGTTTTTT.

This clonotype has a count of ten or more. J is TRBJ1-2 and V is TRBV7-8, with a tentative D call TRBD1 (6 bases). The germline V gene has CDR1 SGHVS and CDR2 FQNEAQ. The CDR3 length is 17 residues. With 5 bases removed from V and 3 bases from J, the gap between germline ends came to 22 bases. The CDR3 coding sequence is TGTGCCAGCAGCCTAATAACAACGGACAGCAAGTACTATGGCTACACCTTC. This translates into CASSLITTDSKYYGYTF.

This sequence joins TRBV4-1 and TRBJ2-5; D is unclear. Germline CDR1 and CDR2: MGHRA and YSYEKL. V lost 2 bases and J 5 bases, leaving 12 bases between the germline ends. The CDR3 sequence is 14 residues long. This CDR3 reads CASSQPIEKETQYF. CDR3 sequence (DNA): TGCGCCAGCAGCCAACCGATAGAGAAGGAGACCCAGTACTTC.

This chain uses TRBV5-1 with TRBJ2-7, with D tentatively TRBD1 (6 bases). V shed 4 bases and J shed 3 bases, with 11 bases lying between them. The CDR3 totals 13 residues. The germline gives CDR1 SGHRS, CDR2 YFSETQ. The CDR3: CASSQGQIYEQYF. DNA for the CDR3: TGCGCCAGCAGCCAGGGACAAATCTACGAGCAGTACTTC.

The CDR3 sequence is CASSPENRGPQPQHF. CDR3 sequence (DNA): TGTGCCAGCAGTCCAGAAAACAGGGGGCCTCAGCCCCAGCATTTT. V and J are TRBV27 and TRBJ1-5; 9 nucleotides match TRBD1. Looked up from germline, CDR1 is MNHEY and CDR2 is SMNVEV (reference sequence). With 5 bases clipped from V and 6 bases from J, the junction kept 8 bases outside the gene matches. The length of the CDR3 is 15 residues.

This clonotype was detected many times. The chain links TRBV27 to TRBJ1-4, with D perhaps matching TRBD1 (5 bases). V lost 3 bases and J 7 bases, leaving 12 bases between the germline ends. This CDR3 has 14 residues. Per the germline V gene, CDR1 is MNHEY and CDR2 is SMNVEV (reference sequence). CDR3 DNA sequence: TGTGCCAGCAGTTTGAGAGGGAGGGGTGAAAAACTGTTTTTT. It yields the protein CASSLRGRGEKLFF.